This passage covers 32 T cell receptor beta chains from one sample sequenced in a study of cytomegalovirus exposure and HLA in healthy donors. Researchers ran the PCR with 60 Vbeta and 13 Jbeta primers. Only in-frame clones appear in the TCRdb table, and some are missing; sequencing was by immunoSEQ multiplex PCR. The repertoire holds more than 90,000 clones, with around 80% as singletons. Sample: PBMCs. Every receptor here comes from an older woman in good health and CMV-seronegative.

The rearrangement uses TRBV7-2 and TRBJ1-2; 8 bases are shared with TRBD1. The ends lost 4 bases at V and 1 base at J; junction bases unmatched: 5. The CDR3 sequence is 15 residues long. Germline lookup yields CDR1 SGHTA and CDR2 FQGNSA. In DNA form, the CDR3 reads TGTGCCAGCAGCTCCGGACAGGGTATTAACTATGGCTACACCTTC. Its translation is CASSSGQGINYGYTF. The complete variable domain, with remaining parts taken from reference TRBV7-2 and TRBJ1-2, reads GAGVSQSPSNKVTEKGKDVELRCDPISGHTALYWYRQSLGQGLEFLIYFQGNSAPDKSGLPSDRFSAERTGGSVSTLTIQRTQQEDSAVYLCASSSGQGINYGYTFGSGTRLTVV.

The chain joins TRBV6-6 to TRBJ1-5; the D is unclear. CDR1 and CDR2 from the germline V gene are MNHNY and SVGAGI (reference sequence). The V end lost 6 bases, the J end lost 2 bases, and 14 bases lay between the germline ends. The CDR3 has 15 amino acids. Written as DNA, the CDR3 is TGTGCCAGCAGATTCATAGAAGTCGGCAATCAGCCCCAGCATTTT. Translated, it gives CASRFIEVGNQPQHF.

The genes are TRBV9 and TRBJ2-7; 7 bases line up with TRBD1. This CDR3 spans 12 amino acids. Losses at the gene ends were 0 bases for V and 7 bases for J; bases not matched to a gene: 1. The V gene's germline CDR1 is SGDLS and CDR2 YYNGEE. The CDR3 spells CASSVEGAEQYF. As DNA, the CDR3 is TGTGCCAGCAGCGTAGAGGGGGCTGAGCAGTACTTC.

For this clone: Other DNA sequences in this sample translate to the same CDR3. The chain uses TRBV7-9 and TRBJ2-1; TRBD2 agrees at 7 bases. The CDR3 is made up of 15 amino acids. Germline-derived CDR1 and CDR2 are SEHNR and FQNEAQ (reference sequence). With V trimmed by 2 bases and J by 2 bases, 3 bases remained unmatched. The CDR3 loop is CASSLLAGAYNEQFF. The CDR3, as DNA: TGTGCCAGCAGCTTACTGGCGGGGGCCTACAATGAGCAGTTCTTC.

The chain uses TRBV5-1 and TRBJ2-3; TRBD1 matches 8 bases. The germline gives CDR1 SGHRS, CDR2 YFSETQ. This CDR3 comprises 16 residues. V gave up 0 bases and J gave up 1 base; unmatched junction bases: 4. The CDR3 region has the DNA TGCGCCAGCAGCTTGGAGAGGACAGGGCGCACAGATACGCAGTATTTT. The encoded protein is CASSLERTGRTDTQYF.

The J gene is TRBJ2-1, the V gene TRBV27, with TRBD1 as a possible D gene (6 bases). The V and J ends lost 3 bases and 12 bases respectively, with 24 bases between them. CDR1 is MNHEY and CDR2 is SMNVEV in the germline V gene (reference sequence). The CDR3 extends over 16 amino acids. The CDR3 DNA follows: TGTGCCAGCAGTTTGGGGGCCCGGGGTGGGACGGGTGTGCAGTTCTTC. Translation gives CASSLGARGGTGVQFF.

The chain combines TRBV9 with TRBJ2-1, with 11 positions matching TRBD2. Germline trimming cut 4 bases from V and 5 bases from J; bases unmatched to any gene: 5. This CDR3 comprises 15 residues. Germline CDR1 SGDLS, CDR2 YYNGEE. The CDR3 sequence is CASSSRLAGNNEQFF. The CDR3, as DNA: TGTGCCAGCAGCTCGAGACTAGCGGGAAACAATGAGCAGTTCTTC.

The rearrangement links TRBV7-2 to TRBJ2-1, with 7 bases matching TRBD1. Looked up from germline, CDR1 is SGHTA and CDR2 is FQGNSA. CDR3 length equals 16 residues. V lost 1 base, J lost 3 bases, and 6 bases stayed unmatched. This CDR3 reads CASSLVGTVLYNEQFF. The DNA of the CDR3 is TGTGCCAGCAGCTTAGTAGGGACAGTGCTCTACAATGAGCAGTTCTTC. The full variable domain, completed using reference TRBV7-2 and TRBJ2-1, is GAGVSQSPSNKVTEKGKDVELRCDPISGHTALYWYRQSLGQGLEFLIYFQGNSAPDKSGLPSDRFSAERTGGSVSTLTIQRTQQEDSAVYLCASSLVGTVLYNEQFFGPGTRLTVL.

The rearrangement links TRBV10-1 to TRBJ2-7; D is unclear. Germline lookup yields CDR1 WNHNN and CDR2 SYGVQD (reference sequence). This CDR3 comprises 13 residues. V gave up 0 bases and J gave up 2 bases, with 5 bases separating them. CDR3 loop: CASSESRTYEQYF. For the CDR3, the DNA is TGCGCCAGCAGTGAGTCCAGGACCTACGAGCAGTACTTC.

There are a few counts of this clone. The chain links TRBV7-2 to TRBJ2-7, with a weak D call TRBD1 (6 bases). V was cut by 5 bases and J by 4 bases, with 18 bases left in between. This CDR3 comprises 15 residues. The germline gives CDR1 SGHTA, CDR2 FQGNSA. CDR3 in DNA: TGTGCCAGCAGCCCACGCAGGGGAGTGGGGTACGAGCAGTACTTC. Protein sequence: CASSPRRGVGYEQYF.

The rearrangement uses TRBV6-5 and TRBJ2-1; D unresolved. Trimming removed 5 bases at V and 6 bases at J, with 5 bases between. The length of the CDR3 is 11 residues. From germline, CDR1 is MNHEY and CDR2 SVGAGI. CDR3 bases: TGTGCCAGCAGTACGGGCAATGAGCAGTTCTTC. Its protein is CASSTGNEQFF.

This chain uses TRBV6-4 with TRBJ1-3; 7 nucleotides agree with TRBD1. The V and J ends lost 7 bases and 2 bases, in that order; junction bases with no gene match: 11. The CDR3 is made up of 16 amino acids. CDR1 is MRHNA and CDR2 is SNTAGT in the germline V gene. The DNA for the CDR3 is TGTGCCAGCACCAGAATGAATGACAGGGCTGGAAACACCATATATTTT. It translates to CASTRMNDRAGNTIYF.

The CDR3 is CATSRVMERQYF. The CDR3 region has the DNA TGTGCCACCAGCAGAGTGATGGAGCGGCAGTACTTC. J is TRBJ2-7 and V is TRBV15; D is uncertain. This CDR3 region has 12 residues. Trimming stripped 1 base from V and 9 bases from J, with 10 bases between. The germline V gene encodes CDR1 LNHNV and CDR2 YYDKDF (reference sequence).

This rearrangement joins TRBV28 to TRBJ1-1; no clear D. CDR3 length: 14 amino acids. Germline V gene data show CDR1 as MDHEN and CDR2 as SYDVKM. The V gene lost 1 base and the J gene lost 0 bases, with 6 bases spanning the gap. CDR3 loop: CASSLLAVNTEAFF. CDR3 in DNA: TGTGCCAGCAGTTTATTGGCCGTGAACACTGAAGCTTTCTTT.

The chain recombines TRBV5-1 with TRBJ2-1; 11 bases match TRBD2. Germline CDR1 SGHRS, CDR2 YFSETQ. CDR3 length: 16 residues. V was clipped by 4 bases and J by 6 bases; unmatched bases: 9. The CDR3 loop reads CASSDPGLAASNEQFF. The CDR3 region has the DNA TGCGCCAGCAGCGATCCGGGACTAGCGGCCTCCAATGAGCAGTTCTTC.

This clone was detected only a few times. The J gene is TRBJ1-4, the V gene TRBV27, with 10 bases identical to TRBD1. The V gene end was trimmed by 6 bases and the J gene end by 5 bases; junction bases not matched to a gene: 6. Germline V gives CDR1 MNHEY, CDR2 SMNVEV (reference sequence). The CDR3 length is 15 residues. The CDR3 DNA is TGTGCCAGCAGAACCGGGACAGGGGAGAATGAAAAACTGTTTTTT. Encoded protein: CASRTGTGENEKLFF.

The rearrangement links TRBV7-2 to TRBJ2-7; 7 bases line up with TRBD1. V shed 7 bases and J 2 bases; nucleotides not matched to a gene: 8. The CDR3 runs to 14 residues. Germline lookup yields CDR1 SGHTA and CDR2 FQGNSA. In nucleotides, the CDR3 is TGTGCCAGCACCATGGACAGGACCGCCTACGAGCAGTACTTC. It encodes CASTMDRTAYEQYF.

This clone was seen only once. The V call is TRBV7-2, the J call TRBJ1-2, with TRBD1 as a possible D gene (6 bases). Germline-derived CDR1 and CDR2 are SGHTA and FQGNSA. This CDR3 region has 16 residues. V was pared by 1 base and J by 0 bases, with 12 bases between. Here the CDR3 reads CASSLVGGQTNYGYTF. In DNA, the CDR3 is TGTGCCAGCAGCTTAGTGGGCGGACAGACTAACTATGGCTACACCTTC.

The genes are TRBV7-9 and TRBJ1-1, with D perhaps matching TRBD1 (6 bases). V lost 1 base and J 4 bases, leaving 13 bases between the germline ends. The germline V gene encodes CDR1 SEHNR and CDR2 FQNEAQ (reference sequence). The CDR3 sequence is 15 residues long. CDR3 nucleotide sequence: TGTGCCAGCAGCTTAGAGGCAGGGGATCGCACTGAAGCTTTCTTT. Translating gives CASSLEAGDRTEAFF.

This chain joins TRBV5-1 and TRBJ2-7, with TRBD1 identical over 7 bases. Germline CDR1 is SGHRS and CDR2 is YFSETQ. CDR3 size: 14 residues. Trimming at V came to 0 bases and at J to 4 bases, leaving 4 bases not matched to a gene. The CDR3 spells CASSLGDSGYEQYF. For the CDR3, the DNA is TGCGCCAGCAGCTTGGGGGACAGTGGTTACGAGCAGTACTTC.

The chain is built from TRBV6-5 and TRBJ2-7; D ambiguous. Per germline, CDR1 MNHEY and CDR2 SVGAGI. Trimming cost V 0 bases and J 0 bases, with 9 bases left between them. CDR3 length: 15 amino acids. CDR3 amino acids: CASSYSGRSSYEQYF. For the CDR3, the DNA is TGTGCCAGCAGTTACTCGGGCCGTAGCTCCTACGAGCAGTACTTC.

The rearrangement links TRBV7-2 to TRBJ1-5; 8 bases match TRBD1. With V trimmed by 3 bases and J by 0 bases, 4 bases remained unmatched. CDR1 is SGHTA and CDR2 is FQGNSA in the germline V gene. The length of the CDR3 is 16 residues. The CDR3 sequence: CASSLGQANSNQPQHF. The CDR3 nucleotides are TGTGCCAGCAGCTTGGGACAGGCCAATAGCAATCAGCCCCAGCATTTT.

This chain connects TRBV7-9 to TRBJ1-5; 7 bases match TRBD1. V was pared by 6 bases and J by 1 base, with 6 bases of the junction left unmatched. This CDR3 comprises 15 residues. In germline, CDR1 is SEHNR, CDR2 FQNEAQ (reference sequence). This CDR3 is CASSLTGTSNQPQHF. CDR3 DNA sequence: TGTGCCAGCAGTTTGACAGGGACCAGCAATCAGCCCCAGCATTTT.

This clone was detected once. Other DNA variants within this sample encode the same CDR3. CDR3 DNA: TGTGCCAGCAGCAGGACAGGCTACGAGCAGTACTTC. This sequence encodes CASSRTGYEQYF. The chain joins TRBV6-5 to TRBJ2-7; 7 bases fit TRBD1. Germline assignment: CDR1 MNHEY and CDR2 SVGAGI. This CDR3 is 12 amino acids long. Trimming at V came to 6 bases and at J to 3 bases, leaving 2 bases not matched to a gene.

The J gene is TRBJ2-7, the V gene TRBV5-1, with D uncertain. Germline loops: CDR1 SGHRS, CDR2 YFSETQ. CDR3 length: 15 residues. The V end was cut by 1 base, the J end by 0 bases, with 11 bases between. CDR3 residues: CASSLTTGSSYEQYF. The CDR3 DNA reads as TGCGCCAGCAGCTTGACGACGGGTAGCTCCTACGAGCAGTACTTC.

The chain joins TRBV25-1 to TRBJ1-1; 9 nucleotides agree with TRBD1. CDR1 is MGHDK and CDR2 is SYGVNS in the germline V gene. The CDR3 is 13 amino acids. V lost 7 bases to trimming and J lost 4 bases; unmatched junction nucleotides: 4. CDR3 protein: CASTGQGATEAFF. In DNA form, the CDR3 reads TGTGCCAGCACGGGACAGGGAGCCACTGAAGCTTTCTTT. Together with reference TRBV25-1 and TRBJ1-1, the CDR3 gives the full variable domain: EADIYQTPRYLVIGTGKKITLECSQTMGHDKMYWYQQDPGMELHLIHYSYGVNSTEKGDLSSESTVSRIRTEHFPLTLESARPSHTSQYLCASTGQGATEAFFGQGTRLTVV.

The chain has TRBV18 and TRBJ1-1, with 7 bases identical to TRBD1. Germline-derived CDR1 and CDR2 are KGHSH and LQKENI. Trimming took 5 bases from V and 6 from J; bases not matched to a gene: 3. The CDR3 contains 12 residues. The CDR3 sequence: CASSGDSAEAFF. CDR3 in DNA: TGTGCCAGCTCAGGGGACAGCGCTGAAGCTTTCTTT.

With respect to this clone: At the DNA level, this CDR3 is encoded by other sequences in the same sample as well. The chain combines TRBV6-5 with TRBJ1-4; 7 bases are a match to TRBD1. Per the germline V gene, CDR1 is MNHEY and CDR2 is SVGAGI. This CDR3 is 14 amino acids long. V trimming: 5 bases; J trimming: 4 bases; junction bases outside the gene matches: 4. The CDR3 loop reads CASSLQGDNEKLFF. In DNA, the CDR3 is TGTGCCAGCAGTCTTCAGGGGGATAATGAAAAACTGTTTTTT.

V usage is TRBV13 and J usage is TRBJ2-1; TRBD2 matches at 10 bases. The CDR3 extends over 15 amino acids. Germline trimming cut 4 bases from V and 9 bases from J; bases unmatched to any gene: 9. The germline CDR1 and CDR2 sequences are PRHDT and FYEKMQ (reference sequence). CDR3 sequence: CASSSTSGKTGEQFF. Written as DNA, the CDR3 is TGTGCCAGCAGCTCAACTAGCGGGAAGACGGGTGAGCAGTTCTTC.

This clone was seen a few times. This chain joins TRBV6-1 and TRBJ1-1; D call uncertain. Trimming left V 4 bases short and J 0 bases short, with 9 bases between. The CDR3 covers 14 residues. Germline CDR1 MNHNS, CDR2 SASEGT. The CDR3 nucleotides are TGTGCCAGCAGTGCTAGATATTTGAACACTGAAGCTTTCTTT. Translated, it gives CASSARYLNTEAFF.

This clone was counted a single time. Other DNA sequences of this sample code for an identical CDR3. This rearrangement joins TRBV5-1 to TRBJ2-5, with 11 bases matching TRBD2. The CDR3 covers 15 residues. V shed 1 base and J 1 base; nucleotides not matched to a gene: 0. Germline V gene sequence: CDR1 SGHRS, CDR2 YFSETQ. The CDR3 region is CASSLLAGGQETQYF. DNA for the CDR3: TGCGCCAGCAGCTTGCTAGCGGGAGGCCAAGAGACCCAGTACTTC.

Notes on this clone: Other nucleotide sequences from this sample produce the same CDR3. CDR3 nucleotide sequence: TGCGCCAGCAGCCTCCAAGAGACCCAGTACTTC. Translating gives CASSLQETQYF. The J gene is TRBJ2-5, the V gene TRBV5-1; D call uncertain. CDR3 size: 11 residues. Per germline, CDR1 SGHRS and CDR2 YFSETQ. Trimming took 4 bases from V and 1 from J, leaving 2 bases between them.